This T cell receptor beta chain is from a study of T cell repertoires in cytomegalovirus infection. Study summary: Selected CMV epitopes included recently identified HLA-C-restricted ones as well as well-studied HLA-B-restricted ones. From public TCR beta signatures came an indication of both CMV infection and matching HLA type.

The CDR3 runs 13 residues. The V end was cut by 7 bases, the J end by 5 bases, with 13 bases between. TCRdb fed the reads into MiXCR, producing one record per CDR3 protein. The table records 640,000 or so distinct CDR3 sequences, 30% to 40% of them present only once. Of note for this clonotype: Its antigen is unidentified.

The sequence was collected from a human donor in good health (CMV status not recorded). Some clones in this sample may be carry-over from other donors' samples. J is TRBJ2-3 and V is TRBV12-3 or TRBV12-4, with D maybe TRBD1 (6 bases). The material was cultured PBMCs, obtained from culture after CMV antigen stimulation. The CDR3 DNA reads TGTGCCAGCACCTTCAGGGGAGAAGATACGCAGTATTTT. Translated: CASTFRGEDTQYF.